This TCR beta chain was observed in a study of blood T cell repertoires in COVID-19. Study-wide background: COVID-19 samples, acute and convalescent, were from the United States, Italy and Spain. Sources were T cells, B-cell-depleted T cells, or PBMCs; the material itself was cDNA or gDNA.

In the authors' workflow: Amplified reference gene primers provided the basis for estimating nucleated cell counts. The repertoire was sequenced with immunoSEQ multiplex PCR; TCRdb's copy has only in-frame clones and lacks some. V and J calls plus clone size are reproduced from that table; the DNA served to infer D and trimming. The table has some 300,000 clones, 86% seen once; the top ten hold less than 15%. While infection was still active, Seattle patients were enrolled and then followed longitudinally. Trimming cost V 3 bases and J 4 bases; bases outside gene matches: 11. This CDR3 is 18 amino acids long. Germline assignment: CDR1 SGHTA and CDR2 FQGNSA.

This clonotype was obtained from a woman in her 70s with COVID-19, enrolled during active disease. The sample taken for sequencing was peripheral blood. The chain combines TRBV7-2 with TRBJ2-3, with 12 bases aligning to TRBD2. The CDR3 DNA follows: TGTGCCAGCAGCTTGAGGCTAGCGGGGGGGCCTAAGGCAGATACGCAGTATTTT. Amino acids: CASSLRLAGGPKADTQYF.